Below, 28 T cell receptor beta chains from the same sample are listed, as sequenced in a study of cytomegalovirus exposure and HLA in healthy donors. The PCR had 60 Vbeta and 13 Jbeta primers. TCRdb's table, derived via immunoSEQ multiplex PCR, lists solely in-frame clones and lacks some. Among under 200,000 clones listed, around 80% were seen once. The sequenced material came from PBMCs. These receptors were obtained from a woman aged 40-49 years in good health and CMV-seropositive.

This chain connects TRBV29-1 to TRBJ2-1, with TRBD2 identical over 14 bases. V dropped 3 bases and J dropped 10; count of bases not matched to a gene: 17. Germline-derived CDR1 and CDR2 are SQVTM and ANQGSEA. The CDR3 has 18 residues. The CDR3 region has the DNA TGCAGCGTTGACGGGACTAGCGGGAGTAAAGGGATGACAAGGGAGCAGTTCTTC. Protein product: CSVDGTSGSKGMTREQFF.

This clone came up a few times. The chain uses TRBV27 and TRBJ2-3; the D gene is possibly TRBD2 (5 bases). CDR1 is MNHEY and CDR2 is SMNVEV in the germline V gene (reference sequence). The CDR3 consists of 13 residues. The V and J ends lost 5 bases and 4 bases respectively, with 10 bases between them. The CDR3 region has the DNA TGTGCCAGCAGTCTCGGACTCGCAGATACGCAGTATTTT. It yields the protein CASSLGLADTQYF.

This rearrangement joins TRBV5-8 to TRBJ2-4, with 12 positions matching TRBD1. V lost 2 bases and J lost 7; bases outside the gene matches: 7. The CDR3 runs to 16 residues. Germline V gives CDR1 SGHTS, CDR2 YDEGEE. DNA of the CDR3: TGTGCCAGCAGCTTAACCGGGACAGGGGGCCAGAACATTCAGTACTTC. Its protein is CASSLTGTGGQNIQYF.

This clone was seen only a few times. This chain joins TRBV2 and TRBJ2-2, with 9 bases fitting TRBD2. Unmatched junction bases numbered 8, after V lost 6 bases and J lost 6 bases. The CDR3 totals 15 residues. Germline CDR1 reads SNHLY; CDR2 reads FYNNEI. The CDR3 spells CASRGIAGAPGELFF. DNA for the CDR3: TGTGCCAGCAGGGGTATAGCGGGGGCACCCGGGGAGCTGTTTTTT.

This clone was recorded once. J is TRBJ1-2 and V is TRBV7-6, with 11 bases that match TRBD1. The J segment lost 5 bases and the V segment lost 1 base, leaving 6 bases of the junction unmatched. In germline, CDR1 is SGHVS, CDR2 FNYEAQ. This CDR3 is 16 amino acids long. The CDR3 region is CASSLGGQGALYGYTF. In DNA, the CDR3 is TGTGCCAGCAGCTTAGGTGGACAGGGGGCGCTGTATGGCTACACCTTC.

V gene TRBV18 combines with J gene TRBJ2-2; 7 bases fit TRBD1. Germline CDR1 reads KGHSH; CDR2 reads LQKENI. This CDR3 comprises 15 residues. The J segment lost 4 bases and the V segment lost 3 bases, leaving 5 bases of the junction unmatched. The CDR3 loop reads CASSPFYRGTGELFF. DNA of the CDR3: TGTGCCAGCTCACCTTTCTACAGGGGCACCGGGGAGCTGTTTTTT.

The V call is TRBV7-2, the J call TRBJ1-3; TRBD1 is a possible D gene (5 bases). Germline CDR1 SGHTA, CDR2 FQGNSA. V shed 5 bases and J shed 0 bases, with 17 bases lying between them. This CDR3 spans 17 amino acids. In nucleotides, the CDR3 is TGTGCCAGCAGCGTTCAGGGTCCCCTTAGCTCTGGAAACACCATATATTTT. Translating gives CASSVQGPLSSGNTIYF.

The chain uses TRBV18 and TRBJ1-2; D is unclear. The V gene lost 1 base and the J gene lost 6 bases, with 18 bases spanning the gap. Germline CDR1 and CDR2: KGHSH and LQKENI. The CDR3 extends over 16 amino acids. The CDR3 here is CASSPLGIGVIHGYTF. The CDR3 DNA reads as TGTGCCAGCTCACCACTGGGGATCGGGGTAATCCATGGCTACACCTTC.

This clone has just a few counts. The CDR3 loop is CASSNPGAANEKLFF. CDR3 bases: TGTGCCAGCAGTAACCCAGGGGCGGCTAATGAAAAACTGTTTTTT. This rearrangement joins TRBV25-1 to TRBJ1-4; D might be TRBD1 (6 bases). Germline CDR1 and CDR2: MGHDK and SYGVNS. V lost 5 bases, J lost 3 bases, and 13 bases lay in between. The CDR3 loop spans 15 amino acids.

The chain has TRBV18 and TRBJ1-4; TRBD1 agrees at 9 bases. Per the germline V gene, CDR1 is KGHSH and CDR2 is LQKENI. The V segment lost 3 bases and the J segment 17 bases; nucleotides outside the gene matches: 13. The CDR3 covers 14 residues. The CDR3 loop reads CASSPPDRGRQVFF. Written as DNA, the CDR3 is TGTGCCAGCTCACCGCCGGACAGGGGCCGCCAGGTATTTTTT.

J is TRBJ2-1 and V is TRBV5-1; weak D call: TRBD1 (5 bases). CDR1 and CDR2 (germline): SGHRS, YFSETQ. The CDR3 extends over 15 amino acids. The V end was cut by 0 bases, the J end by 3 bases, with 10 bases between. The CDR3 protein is CASSLGGEVYNEQFF. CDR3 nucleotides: TGCGCCAGCAGCTTGGGGGGCGAGGTCTACAATGAGCAGTTCTTC.

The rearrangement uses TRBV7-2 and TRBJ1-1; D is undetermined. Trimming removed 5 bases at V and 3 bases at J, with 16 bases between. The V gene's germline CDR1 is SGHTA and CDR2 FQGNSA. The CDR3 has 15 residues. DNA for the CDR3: TGTGCCAGCAGCCGCAGGCGTCGAACGGACACTGAAGCTTTCTTT. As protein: CASSRRRRTDTEAFF.

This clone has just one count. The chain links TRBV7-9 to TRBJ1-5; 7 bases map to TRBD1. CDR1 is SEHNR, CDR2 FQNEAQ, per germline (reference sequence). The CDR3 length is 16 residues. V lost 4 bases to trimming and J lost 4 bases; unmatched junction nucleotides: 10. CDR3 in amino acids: CASSSDYGTVNQPQHF. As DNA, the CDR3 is TGTGCCAGCAGCTCAGACTACGGGACAGTTAATCAGCCCCAGCATTTT.

CDR3 loop: CASSAGLAGVGEQYF. In DNA form, the CDR3 reads TGTGCCAGCAGCGCGGGACTAGCGGGAGTGGGAGAGCAGTACTTC. The V call is TRBV9, the J call TRBJ2-7, with TRBD2 matching 14 bases. Germline V gene sequence: CDR1 SGDLS, CDR2 YYNGEE. This CDR3 has 15 amino acids. Trimming cost V 3 bases and J 7 bases; bases outside gene matches: 6.

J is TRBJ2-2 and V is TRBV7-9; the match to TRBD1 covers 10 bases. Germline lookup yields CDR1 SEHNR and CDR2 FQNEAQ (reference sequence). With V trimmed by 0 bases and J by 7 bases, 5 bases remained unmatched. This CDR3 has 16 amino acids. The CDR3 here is CASSLAGQGSDGELFF. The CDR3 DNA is TGTGCCAGCAGCTTAGCGGGACAGGGGTCGGACGGGGAGCTGTTTTTT.

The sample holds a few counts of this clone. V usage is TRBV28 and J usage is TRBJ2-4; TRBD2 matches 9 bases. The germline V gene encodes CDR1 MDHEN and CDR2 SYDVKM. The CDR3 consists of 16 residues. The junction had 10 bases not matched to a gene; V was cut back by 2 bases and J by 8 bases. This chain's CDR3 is CASSLGGGLAGHIQYF. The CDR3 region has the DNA TGTGCCAGCAGTTTAGGGGGGGGGCTAGCGGGACACATTCAGTACTTC.

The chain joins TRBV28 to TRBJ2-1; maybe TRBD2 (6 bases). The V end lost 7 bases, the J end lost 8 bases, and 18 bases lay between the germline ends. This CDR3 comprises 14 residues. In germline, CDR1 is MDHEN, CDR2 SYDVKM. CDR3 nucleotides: TGTGCCAGCACCCGGGGACTGCTTAGAGATGAGCAGTTCTTC. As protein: CASTRGLLRDEQFF.

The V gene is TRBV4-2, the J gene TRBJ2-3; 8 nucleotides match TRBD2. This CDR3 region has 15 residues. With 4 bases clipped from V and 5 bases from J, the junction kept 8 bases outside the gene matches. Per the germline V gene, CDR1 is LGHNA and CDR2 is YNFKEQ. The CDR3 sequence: CASSLGTGGGDTQYF. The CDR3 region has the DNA TGTGCCAGCAGCCTGGGTACGGGAGGGGGAGATACGCAGTATTTT.

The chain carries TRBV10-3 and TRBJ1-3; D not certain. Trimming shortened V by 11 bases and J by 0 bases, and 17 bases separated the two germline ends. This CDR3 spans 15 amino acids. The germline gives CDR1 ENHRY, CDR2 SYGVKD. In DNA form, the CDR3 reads TGTGCCTCTCGCCCCGACAAAGACTCTGGAAACACCATATATTTT. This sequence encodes CASRPDKDSGNTIYF.

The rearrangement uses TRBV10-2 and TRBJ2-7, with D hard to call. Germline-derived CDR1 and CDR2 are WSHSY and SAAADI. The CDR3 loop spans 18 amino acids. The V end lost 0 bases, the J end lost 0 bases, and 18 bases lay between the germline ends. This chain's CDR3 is CASSESTHGRAPSYEQYF. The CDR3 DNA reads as TGCGCCAGCAGTGAGTCGACTCATGGTCGAGCCCCCTCCTACGAGCAGTACTTC.

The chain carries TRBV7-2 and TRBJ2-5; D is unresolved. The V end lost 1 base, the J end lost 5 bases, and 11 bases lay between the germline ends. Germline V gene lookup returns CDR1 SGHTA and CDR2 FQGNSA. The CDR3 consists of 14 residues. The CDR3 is CASSLDPAAETQYF. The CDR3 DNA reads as TGTGCCAGCAGCTTAGATCCTGCGGCGGAGACCCAGTACTTC.

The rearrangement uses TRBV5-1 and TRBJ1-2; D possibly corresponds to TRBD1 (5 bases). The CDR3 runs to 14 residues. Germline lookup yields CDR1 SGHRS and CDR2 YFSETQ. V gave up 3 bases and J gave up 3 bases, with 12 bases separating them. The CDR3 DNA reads TGCGCCAGCAGCTGGGCTTTAGGGGACTATGGCTACACCTTC. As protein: CASSWALGDYGYTF.

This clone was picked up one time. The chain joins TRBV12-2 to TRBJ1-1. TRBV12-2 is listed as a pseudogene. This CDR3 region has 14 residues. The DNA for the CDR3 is TGTGCAAGTCGCTTCGCCCAATCGGGGACTGAAGCTTTCTTT. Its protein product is CASRFAQSGTEAFF.

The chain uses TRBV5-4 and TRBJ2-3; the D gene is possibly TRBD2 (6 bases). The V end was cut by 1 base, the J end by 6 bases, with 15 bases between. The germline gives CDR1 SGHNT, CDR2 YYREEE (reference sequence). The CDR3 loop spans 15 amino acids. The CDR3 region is CASSLRGLRTDTQYF. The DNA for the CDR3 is TGTGCCAGCAGCTTGAGGGGACTCCGGACGGATACGCAGTATTTT.

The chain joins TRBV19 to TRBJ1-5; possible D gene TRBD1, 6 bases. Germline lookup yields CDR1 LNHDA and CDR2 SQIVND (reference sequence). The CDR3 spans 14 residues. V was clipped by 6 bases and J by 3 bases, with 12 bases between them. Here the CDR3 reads CASRYREINQPQHF. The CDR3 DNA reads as TGTGCCAGTAGGTACAGGGAAATCAATCAGCCCCAGCATTTT.

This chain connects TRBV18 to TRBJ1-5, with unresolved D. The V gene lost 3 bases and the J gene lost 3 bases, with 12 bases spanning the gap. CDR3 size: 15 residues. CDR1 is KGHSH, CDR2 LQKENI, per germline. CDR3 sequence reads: CASSPLDGDNQPQHF. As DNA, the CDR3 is TGTGCCAGCTCACCCCTAGACGGGGACAATCAGCCCCAGCATTTT.

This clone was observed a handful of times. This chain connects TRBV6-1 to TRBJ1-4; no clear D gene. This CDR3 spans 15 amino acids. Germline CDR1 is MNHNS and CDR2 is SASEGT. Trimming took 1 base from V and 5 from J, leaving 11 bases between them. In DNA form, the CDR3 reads TGTGCCAGCAGTGAAGATGGGCCGGGAAATGAAAAACTGTTTTTT. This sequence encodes CASSEDGPGNEKLFF.

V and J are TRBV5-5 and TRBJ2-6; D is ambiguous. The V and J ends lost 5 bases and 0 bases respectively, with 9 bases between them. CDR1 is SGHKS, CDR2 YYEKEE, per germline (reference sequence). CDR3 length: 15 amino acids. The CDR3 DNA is TGTGCCAGCAGGCATCCAGGCTCTGGGGCCAACGTCCTGACTTTC. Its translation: CASRHPGSGANVLTF.